This TCR beta chain was sequenced for a study of shared T cell receptors in the human thymus. The length of the CDR3 is 14 residues. The V and J ends lost 2 bases and 7 bases respectively, with 14 bases between them. In germline, CDR1 is MGHRA, CDR2 YSYEKL. Repertoires were generated with immunoSEQ multiplex PCR, while TCRdb's copy carries only in-frame clones and drops some. The sample includes hundreds of thousands of clones, 85% to 90% of them seen just once. This same sample was also part of a study on human thymus T cells. In that study: Apparent bias marked the V and J gene usage of thymic and blood repertoires. Highly overlapping thymic repertoires in unrelated individuals were reported by related research.

The clonotype comes from a boy under three years old with a congenital heart defect. What was sequenced was thymocytes. The V gene is TRBV4-1, the J gene TRBJ1-1; D is possibly TRBD1 (5 bases). The CDR3 sequence: CASSQSGPSLEAFF. DNA of the CDR3: TGCGCCAGCAGCCAATCAGGGCCCTCCCTTGAAGCTTTCTTT.